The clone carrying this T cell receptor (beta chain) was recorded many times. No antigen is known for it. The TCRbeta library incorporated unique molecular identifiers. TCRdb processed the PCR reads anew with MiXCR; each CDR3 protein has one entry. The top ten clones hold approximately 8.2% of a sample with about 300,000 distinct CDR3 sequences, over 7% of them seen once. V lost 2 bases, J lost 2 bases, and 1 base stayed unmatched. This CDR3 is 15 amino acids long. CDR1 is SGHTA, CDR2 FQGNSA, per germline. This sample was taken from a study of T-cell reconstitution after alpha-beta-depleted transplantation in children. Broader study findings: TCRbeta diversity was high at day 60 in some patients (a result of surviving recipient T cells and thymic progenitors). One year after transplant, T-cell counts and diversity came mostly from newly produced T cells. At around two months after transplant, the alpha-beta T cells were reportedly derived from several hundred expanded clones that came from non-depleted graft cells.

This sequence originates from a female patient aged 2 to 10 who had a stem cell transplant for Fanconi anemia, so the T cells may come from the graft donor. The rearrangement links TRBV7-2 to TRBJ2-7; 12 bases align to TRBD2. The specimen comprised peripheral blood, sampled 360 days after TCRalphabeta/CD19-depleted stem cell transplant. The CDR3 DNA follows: TGTGCCAGCAGCTTACTAGCGGGAGGGCCCTACGAGCAGTACTTC. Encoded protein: CASSLLAGGPYEQYF.